This T cell receptor (beta chain) is drawn from a study of Ad26.COV2.S vaccination and SARS-CoV-2 variants. Whole-study context: Participant was drawn from the COV1001 Ad26.COV2.S trial arm. Study-wide findings and caveats: Spike-specific TCR breadth was greater after Ad26.COV2.S than placebo. Considerable breadth of spike-specific CD8+ and CD4+ T cell responses has reportedly been documented following vaccination. Researchers reported similar non-spike TCR breadth in vaccine and placebo recipients.

Comments on this clone: Its antigen remains unknown.

This CDR3 spans 13 amino acids. Per the germline V gene, CDR1 is LGHDT and CDR2 is YNNKEL (reference sequence). Trimming cost V 1 base and J 12 bases, with 15 bases left between them. Treatment specified: about 20 received Ad26.COV2.S at low or high dose, single or two shots; several received placebo; per-sample allocation not given. Sampling occurred on day 63 after the first vaccine or placebo injection. The data were produced by immunoSEQ multiplex PCR, yet TCRdb's version contains in-frame clones alone and is incomplete. This sample has some 250,000 clones, with around 89% found just once. This sequence originates from a person aged 18-60 years who received the Ad26.COV2.S COVID-19 vaccine or a placebo. This chain joins TRBV3-1 (or the pseudogene TRBV3-2) and TRBJ1-1; D gene unclear. Sample: peripheral blood, taken in a trial of Ad26.COV2.S vaccine versus placebo. The CDR3 loop reads CASSQASWLSPFF. DNA for the CDR3: TGTGCCAGCAGCCAAGCTTCATGGCTCTCTCCTTTCTTT.